Listed below are T cell receptor beta chains from one sample, sequenced in a study of T cell responses to AZD1222 COVID-19 vaccine. The repertoire was sequenced with immunoSEQ multiplex PCR; TCRdb's copy has only in-frame clones and lacks some. This repertoire shows fewer than 300,000 clones, roughly 93% found once; its top ten account for 0.5% to 0.7%. The sequences come from peripheral blood, collected on day 0 of AZD1222 vaccination. The receptors originated from an adult in good health. Both conserved end residues are part of each CDR3. Fields, in order: V gene, clone size, D gene, J gene, CDR3 DNA, CDR3 protein. A D gene is named only where the DNA matches it firmly. Rows may omit the clone size; those that give it use once, few, many or a size class.

v_call: TRBV2
clone_size: few
d_call: .
j_call: TRBJ2-1
cdr3_nt: TGTGCCAGCAGCTTTCGGGGGAGCTCCTACAATGAGCAGTTCTTC
cdr3_aa: CASSFRGSSYNEQFF

v_call: TRBV6-2/TRBV6-3
clone_size: .
d_call: .
j_call: TRBJ2-1
cdr3_nt: TGTGCCAGCAGCTCACGGCTTAGCTCCAATGAGCAGTTCTTC
cdr3_aa: CASSSRLSSNEQFF

v_call: TRBV19
clone_size: .
d_call: .
j_call: TRBJ2-2
cdr3_nt: TGTGCCAGTAGTATTCGCGTCGGGGAGCTGTTTTTT
cdr3_aa: CASSIRVGELFF

v_call: TRBV27
clone_size: .
d_call: TRBD1
j_call: TRBJ2-7
cdr3_nt: TGTGCCAGCAGTCTCCGGGACAGGGCCTCCTACGAGCAGTACTTC
cdr3_aa: CASSLRDRASYEQYF

v_call: TRBV24-1
clone_size: .
d_call: TRBD2
j_call: TRBJ2-3
cdr3_nt: TGTGCCACCAGTGATTTGGCGGGAGCAGATACGCAGTATTTT
cdr3_aa: CATSDLAGADTQYF

v_call: TRBV10-3
clone_size: .
d_call: .
j_call: TRBJ1-1
cdr3_nt: TGTGCCATCAGTGAGTGGGGAGGGGAAAGGTTGGGCACTGAAGCTTTCTTT
cdr3_aa: CAISEWGGERLGTEAFF

v_call: TRBV9
clone_size: .
d_call: .
j_call: TRBJ2-1
cdr3_nt: TGTGCCAGCAGCGCCCGAAAGGGTGTCGACAATGAGCAGTTCTTC
cdr3_aa: CASSARKGVDNEQFF

v_call: TRBV4-1
clone_size: .
d_call: .
j_call: TRBJ2-7
cdr3_nt: TGCGCCAGCAGCACCACAGGGAATGCCTACGAGCAGTACTTC
cdr3_aa: CASSTTGNAYEQYF

v_call: TRBV28
clone_size: .
d_call: TRBD1
j_call: TRBJ1-2
cdr3_nt: TGTGCCAGCAGGCGGGACAGGGGATCAGGCTACACCTTC
cdr3_aa: CASRRDRGSGYTF

v_call: TRBV7-2
clone_size: .
d_call: .
j_call: TRBJ2-7
cdr3_nt: TGTGCCAGCAGCCAGGGATTAGGGGGGGTGTACGAGCAGTACTTC
cdr3_aa: CASSQGLGGVYEQYF

v_call: TRBV5-1
clone_size: .
d_call: .
j_call: TRBJ1-5
cdr3_nt: TGCGCCAGCAGCTTGGATCCAGGGCAGCAGCCCCAGCATTTT
cdr3_aa: CASSLDPGQQPQHF

v_call: TRBV5-1
clone_size: .
d_call: TRBD2
j_call: TRBJ2-7
cdr3_nt: TGCGCCAGCAGCTTAGGCGGGAGCGGCTCCTACGAGCAGTACTTC
cdr3_aa: CASSLGGSGSYEQYF

v_call: TRBV28
clone_size: .
d_call: .
j_call: TRBJ2-1
cdr3_nt: TGTGCCAGCAGTTTAAGCGGGTCCTACAATGAGCAGTTCTTC
cdr3_aa: CASSLSGSYNEQFF

v_call: TRBV3-1/TRBV3-2
clone_size: .
d_call: .
j_call: TRBJ1-5
cdr3_nt: TGTGCCAGCAGCCTAACCTTTGACACTAGCAATCAGCCCCAGCATTTT
cdr3_aa: CASSLTFDTSNQPQHF

v_call: TRBV11-2
clone_size: .
d_call: .
j_call: TRBJ1-6
cdr3_nt: TGTGCCAGCAGCTTAGGTCGGCGGGCACCCCTCCACTTT
cdr3_aa: CASSLGRRAPLHF

v_call: TRBV10-3
clone_size: .
d_call: .
j_call: TRBJ1-4
cdr3_nt: TGTGCCATCCGGTCGGGAACGGCTAATGAAAAACTGTTTTTT
cdr3_aa: CAIRSGTANEKLFF

v_call: TRBV29-1
clone_size: .
d_call: .
j_call: TRBJ1-1
cdr3_nt: TGCAGCGTTGGGGGGCAGGGCCCGAACACTGAAGCTTTCTTT
cdr3_aa: CSVGGQGPNTEAFF

v_call: TRBV28
clone_size: .
d_call: TRBD2
j_call: TRBJ2-1
cdr3_nt: TGTGCCAGCAGTTACAGCGGGGGGGCTTACAATGAGCAGTTCTTC
cdr3_aa: CASSYSGGAYNEQFF

v_call: TRBV7-9
clone_size: .
d_call: TRBD2
j_call: TRBJ2-1
cdr3_nt: TGTGCCAGCAGCTCGGTCCTAGCGGGAGGGGGGCGATACAATGAGCAGTTCTTC
cdr3_aa: CASSSVLAGGGRYNEQFF

v_call: TRBV7-8
clone_size: .
d_call: .
j_call: TRBJ2-5
cdr3_nt: TGTGCCAGCAGCTTAAATGGGGGCCGGGAGACCCAGTACTTC
cdr3_aa: CASSLNGGRETQYF

v_call: TRBV12-3/TRBV12-4
clone_size: .
d_call: .
j_call: TRBJ1-1
cdr3_nt: TGTGCCAGAGGTAAGGGCACTGAAGCTTTCTTT
cdr3_aa: CARGKGTEAFF

v_call: TRBV19
clone_size: .
d_call: .
j_call: TRBJ1-2
cdr3_nt: TGTGCCAGTAGTATTGAGGGGAGCTATGGCTACACCTTC
cdr3_aa: CASSIEGSYGYTF

v_call: TRBV28
clone_size: .
d_call: .
j_call: TRBJ2-1
cdr3_nt: TGTGCCAGCAGTCCCCTTGGCCGCGCCGATACAAATGAGCAGTTCTTC
cdr3_aa: CASSPLGRADTNEQFF

v_call: TRBV7-2
clone_size: .
d_call: .
j_call: TRBJ2-7
cdr3_nt: TGTGCCAGCAGCACCCAGCGGTCTGGGTCCTACGAGCAGTACTTC
cdr3_aa: CASSTQRSGSYEQYF

v_call: TRBV5-1
clone_size: .
d_call: .
j_call: TRBJ2-3
cdr3_nt: TGCGCCAGCAGCACCCGGGACTCTAGCACAGATACGCAGTATTTT
cdr3_aa: CASSTRDSSTDTQYF

v_call: TRBV5-4
clone_size: .
d_call: .
j_call: TRBJ1-1
cdr3_nt: TGTGCCAGCAGAAATGACCTCACTGAAGCTTTCTTT
cdr3_aa: CASRNDLTEAFF

v_call: TRBV7-9
clone_size: .
d_call: .
j_call: TRBJ2-7
cdr3_nt: TGTGCCAGCAGCTTAATCGGACGGTTTGGCTACGAGCAGTACTTC
cdr3_aa: CASSLIGRFGYEQYF

v_call: TRBV28
clone_size: .
d_call: .
j_call: TRBJ1-2
cdr3_nt: TGTGCCAGCAGTCTCCAGGGAAAGAAGATATATGGCTACACCTTC
cdr3_aa: CASSLQGKKIYGYTF

v_call: TRBV28
clone_size: .
d_call: TRBD1
j_call: TRBJ2-3
cdr3_nt: TGTGCCAGCAGTTTGGGGGACAGGGCGCAGTATTTT
cdr3_aa: CASSLGDRAQYF

v_call: TRBV5-1
clone_size: .
d_call: TRBD2
j_call: TRBJ2-1
cdr3_nt: TGCGCCAGCAGCTTGGAGGCTAGCGGGAGGGGTGAGCAGTTCTTC
cdr3_aa: CASSLEASGRGEQFF

v_call: TRBV29-1
clone_size: .
d_call: .
j_call: TRBJ2-1
cdr3_nt: TGCAGCGTTTTGCAGCCTAACTACAATGAGCAGTTCTTC
cdr3_aa: CSVLQPNYNEQFF

v_call: TRBV7-2
clone_size: .
d_call: .
j_call: TRBJ2-7
cdr3_nt: TGTGCCAGCAGGGAGAGGTCTGGGGCCGAGCAGTACTTC
cdr3_aa: CASRERSGAEQYF

v_call: TRBV7-9
clone_size: .
d_call: .
j_call: TRBJ2-3
cdr3_nt: TGTGCCAGCAGCTTATTCCCAGCGGGGACATATGCAGATACGCAGTATTTT
cdr3_aa: CASSLFPAGTYADTQYF